The text below deals with one T cell receptor beta chain. The antigen remains unidentified. Time point denoted: neoterminal ileum biopsy at postoperative endoscopy, about 6 months after surgery. The data originate from a study of T cell repertoires in ileal Crohn's disease. Study details: At surgery, roughly 35% of patients smoked, with median disease duration 7.9 years.

Study-wide results and limits: Clonal expansions were more frequent in active smokers than non-smokers at surgery. All patients with clonality above 26.8% had endoscopic recurrence. Within the first postoperative year, endoscopy came at median roughly seven months.

Sequencing used immunoSEQ multiplex PCR; TCRdb keeps in-frame clones, though not all of them. The data contain around 13,000 clones, approximately 78% of them singletons. V lost 7 bases and J 4 bases, leaving 11 bases between the germline ends. Germline V gene data show CDR1 as ENHRY and CDR2 as SYGVKD. The CDR3 length is 12 residues. V is TRBV10-3 and J is TRBJ2-7; perhaps TRBD2 as D (5 bases). Source material: ileal tissue. This sequence originates from an adult with Crohn's disease. Written as DNA, the CDR3 is TGTGCCATCAACCCAGGAGGATACGAGCAGTACTTC. Protein: CAINPGGYEQYF.